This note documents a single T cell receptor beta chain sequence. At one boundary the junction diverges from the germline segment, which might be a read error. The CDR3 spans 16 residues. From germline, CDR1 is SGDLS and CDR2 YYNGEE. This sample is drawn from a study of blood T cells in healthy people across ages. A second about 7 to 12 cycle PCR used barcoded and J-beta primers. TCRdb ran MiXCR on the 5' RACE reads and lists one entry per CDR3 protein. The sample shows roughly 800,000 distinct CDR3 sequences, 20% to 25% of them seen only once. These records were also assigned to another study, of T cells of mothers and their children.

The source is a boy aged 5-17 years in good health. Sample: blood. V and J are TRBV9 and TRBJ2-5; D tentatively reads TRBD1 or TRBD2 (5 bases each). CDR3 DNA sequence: TGTGACAGCAGCGTAGCTACTCGAGGGGCCCAAGAGACCCAGTACTTC. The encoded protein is CDSSVATRGAQETQYF.